This T cell receptor beta chain was recovered during a study of T cell responses to AZD1222 COVID-19 vaccine. Findings of the study overall: Samples come after the peak T cell response, not at day 14.

The V and J ends lost 1 base and 5 bases respectively, with 0 bases between them. In germline, CDR1 is MNHEY, CDR2 SMNVEV (reference sequence). CDR3 size: 11 residues. Data came from immunoSEQ multiplex PCR; TCRdb stores just in-frame clones and leaves some out. Seen here are roughly 130,000 clones, 87% observed once, and the top ten hold 1.5%. A remark on this clone: No antigen is known for it.

Sequencing was performed on peripheral blood, taken on day 0 of AZD1222 vaccination. The TCR originated in an adult in good health. This chain uses TRBV27 with TRBJ2-1; D not certain. The CDR3 is CASSLYNEQFF. The CDR3 DNA reads as TGTGCCAGCAGTTTATACAATGAGCAGTTCTTC.